Following are 5 T cell receptor beta chains from one sample sequenced in a study of blood T cell repertoires in COVID-19. The method was immunoSEQ multiplex PCR; TCRdb's version includes in-frame clones alone and lacks a portion of them. The sample has around 130,000 clones; approximately 85% are singletons. The sample comprised peripheral blood. Receptor source: a man aged 50-59 years with acute or convalescent COVID-19.

This rearrangement joins TRBV6-5 to TRBJ2-1; D ambiguous. Per the germline V gene, CDR1 is MNHEY and CDR2 is SVGAGI. Trimming pared 7 bases from V and 4 bases from J, leaving 14 bases between. The CDR3 extends over 14 amino acids. CDR3 residues: CASTGGLKYNEQFF. DNA of the CDR3: TGTGCCAGCACAGGTGGCCTCAAGTACAATGAGCAGTTCTTC.

This clone has only a few counts. The junction does not match germline at one end; this may be a read error. This chain connects TRBV7-7 to TRBJ2-1, with 14 nucleotides matching TRBD2. This CDR3 contains 16 residues. Per the germline V gene, CDR1 is SSHAT and CDR2 is FNYEAQ (reference sequence). The CDR3 DNA reads as TGTGCTAGCAGCTCTGGGACTAGCGGGAGTTCGAATGAGCAGTTCTTC. This translates into CASSSGTSGSSNEQFF. The entire variable domain, with the rest obtained from reference TRBV7-7 and TRBJ2-1, is as follows: GAGVSQSPRYKVTKRGQDVTLRCDPISSHATLYWYQQALGQGPEFLTYFNYEAQPDKSGLPSDRFSAERPEGSISTLTIQRTEQRDSAMYRCASSSGTSGSSNEQFFGPGTRLTVL.

This chain connects TRBV29-1 to TRBJ2-1, with D perhaps matching TRBD1 (6 bases). The CDR3 is 13 residues long. V gave up 8 bases and J gave up 8 bases, with 19 bases separating them. Germline CDR1 reads SQVTM; CDR2 reads ANQGSEA. The CDR3 bases are TGCAGCACCCGCCCCAGGGGTAGCGATGAGCAGTTCTTC. Translated: CSTRPRGSDEQFF.

This clone is a singleton in its sample. The chain carries TRBV9 and TRBJ2-2; 8 bases match TRBD2. The CDR3 is 15 amino acids. Germline CDR1 SGDLS, CDR2 YYNGEE. V was pared by 5 bases and J by 5 bases, with 8 bases of the junction left unmatched. CDR3 region: CASSASGSGTGELFF. For the CDR3, the DNA is TGTGCCAGCAGTGCGAGCGGGAGTGGGACCGGGGAGCTGTTTTTT.

This chain links TRBV5-4 with TRBJ2-7; 7 nucleotides line up with TRBD2. V shed 1 base and J 2 bases; nucleotides not matched to a gene: 9. CDR1 SGHNT and CDR2 YYREEE come from the germline V gene (reference sequence). This CDR3 has 16 amino acids. The CDR3 region has the DNA TGTGCCAGCAGCTTGCCCAAGGGGCGGGGGACCTACGAGCAGTACTTC. Translating it yields CASSLPKGRGTYEQYF.